This T cell receptor beta chain was retrieved from a study of T cells in localized non-small cell lung cancer (dated by TCRdb to 2019 to 2021). Study-level background: T cell repertoires of some 240 early-stage NSCLC patients were analyzed, with tumors being compared against uninvolved tumor-adjacent lungs. A mean age of approximately 66 years was recorded for the NSCLC patients, of whom approximately 130 were male and over 100 were female. All 220 or so NSCLC patients in the cohort were treatment-naive and had localized lung tumors that were resected. General study outcomes and caveats: Because multi-region tumor sequencing was not performed, intratumor heterogeneity could not be ruled out. Higher blood T cell density associated with longer overall survival, while higher adjacent-lung clonality associated with shorter survival. Because the study design was exploratory, TCR variables were selected using unadjusted p-values without false-discovery rate correction. A median of approximately 53 of the top 100 tumor clones turned up in the paired uninvolved adjacent lung, and some 27 of those clones also ranked among the top 100 of that same adjacent lung. Uninvolved tumor-adjacent lung showed the highest T cell clonality, higher than tumor, which suggests more focused antigenic responses in the adjacent lung.

TCR beta CDR3 regions were sequenced from DNA using the immunoSEQ Assay. The paper's data handling went like this. To compute T cell density, TCR beta template counts were normalized to usable DNA, which was estimated by amplifying housekeeping genes. Using the preseqR package, richness was estimated by extrapolating to 120,000 templates for tissue samples and 400,000 templates for PBMC samples. Clonality was calculated as one minus Pielou's evenness. Differential abundance testing on productive amino-acid clonotypes, with a minimum total count of 5 and an alpha of 0.1, was used to identify tissue-enriched TCRs. The Jaccard Index and the Morisita Overlap Index were used to quantify repertoire overlap between compartments. GLIPH clustered TCR beta CDR3s with public tetramer-defined viral CDR3s; viral motifs required at least three viral sequences plus V-gene enrichment. TCRdb limited this immuneACCESS table to in-frame rearrangements with V and J called. A share of clones is missing; checked studies link under half to unresolved V genes, and the rest is unexplained. The DNA was the basis for D and trimming; V, J and clone size are from that table. Recorded for this sample are 70,000 to 95,000 clones; roughly 88% of them occurred a single time. The biggest ten clones account for 4.1% of the sample.

At diagnosis, tumor, uninvolved tumor-adjacent lung and peripheral blood were collected and then preserved as a mix of FFPE and fresh-frozen material. For TCR repertoire profiling, blood samples were analyzed in the form of peripheral blood mononuclear cells. The CDR3 runs 13 amino acids, cysteine and phenylalanine included. Only CDR3 DNA is held: 39 bases, read in frame from base 1. The germline V gene yields MNHEY for CDR1 and SVGAGI for CDR2. V lost 8 bases and J lost 12 bases, and the count of bases not matched to a germline gene is 12. With regard to this clone: Its antigen is currently not known. Base qualities are not at hand, and no much larger clone is one base apart.

The clonotype comes from a woman aged 40 to 75 with stage II squamous cell lung carcinoma. Sequenced here: PBMCs, sampled before any cancer treatment. The chain employs TRBV6-5 and TRBJ2-7; a stretch of 11 junction bases matches TRBD2. The CDR3 has the sequence CASGVAGGLLGYF. The nucleotides are TGTGCCAGCGGCGTAGCGGGAGGGTTGTTGGGGTACTTC.